The following is a T cell receptor (beta chain) sequence with its context. Its specificity is unknown. Time point meaning: cycle 4 day 1 (C4D1), after less than 7 weeks of nivolumab. In every patient, relapse followed autologous stem cell transplantation, while exposure to brentuximab vedotin differed. Complete response, partial response or progressive disease was each patient's best response. The data stem from a study of PD-1 blockade in classical Hodgkin lymphoma. Study-level points and caveats: The study reported lower baseline TCR diversity in newly diagnosed patients than in healthy donors. Newly diagnosed patients had diversity similar to the baseline diversity of complete responders. TCR diversity in CD4+, not CD8+, cells rose significantly by C4D1.

Germline CDR1 reads MGHDK; CDR2 reads SYGVNS. CDR3 length: 16 amino acids. Between the trimmed V and J ends, which lost 5 bases and 0 bases, there was a span of 15 bases. The assay was immunoSEQ multiplex PCR, and TCRdb's table has in-frame clones only and misses some. Here the sample spans 110,000 or so clones, approximately 89% being singletons. This TCR was recovered from a human donor with classical Hodgkin lymphoma. The chain is built from TRBV25-1 and TRBJ2-3; TRBD2 might be the D (6 bases). The source was peripheral blood mononuclear cells (PBMCs), collected before the fourth cycle of nivolumab. The CDR3 protein is CASSPYGSLSTDTQYF. The CDR3 DNA is TGTGCCAGCAGTCCATACGGGAGTTTGAGCACAGATACGCAGTATTTT.